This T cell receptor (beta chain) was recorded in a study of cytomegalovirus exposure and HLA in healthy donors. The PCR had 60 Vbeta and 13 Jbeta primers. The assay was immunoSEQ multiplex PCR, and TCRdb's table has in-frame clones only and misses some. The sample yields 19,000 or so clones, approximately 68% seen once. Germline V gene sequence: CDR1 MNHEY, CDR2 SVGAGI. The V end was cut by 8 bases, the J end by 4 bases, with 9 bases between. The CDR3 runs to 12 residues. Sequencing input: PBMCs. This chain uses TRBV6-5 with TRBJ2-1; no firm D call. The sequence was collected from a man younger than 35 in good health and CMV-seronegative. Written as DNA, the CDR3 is TGTGCCAGCGCCCGAGCTTACAATGAGCAGTTCTTC. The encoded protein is CASARAYNEQFF.